The source of this TCR beta chain is a study of T cells after yellow fever vaccination. Overall study: Those fractions that held only low numbers of cells were prepared using the SMART-Seq v4 Ultra Low Input RNA kit. The study, taken as a whole, reports: A minor fraction of clonotypes spanned both CD4 and CD8 compartments. A secondary response was less intense yet reached its peak sooner, at day 5 versus 15.

This clonotype occurred a few times. Its antigen is unidentified. TCRdb independently ran MiXCR on the 5' RACE reads; one entry per CDR3 protein. Found here are a few hundred thousand distinct CDR3 sequences, about 7.1% of them singletons; the top ten hold roughly 0.9%. The CDR3 sequence is 15 residues long. The V end lost 1 base, the J end lost 1 base, and 9 bases lay between the germline ends. Germline V gene data show CDR1 as SGHRS and CDR2 as YFSETQ. The TCR comes from a man aged 30-40 years who received the YFV17D yellow fever vaccine. The specimen was CD4+ T cells sorted from PBMCs, collected 15 days after the yellow fever booster vaccination. V gene TRBV5-1 combines with J gene TRBJ2-1, with D possibly being TRBD2 (6 bases). CDR3 DNA sequence: TGCGCCAGCAGCTTGCGGGAGCGGTCCTACAATGAGCAGTTCTTC. It translates to CASSLRERSYNEQFF.